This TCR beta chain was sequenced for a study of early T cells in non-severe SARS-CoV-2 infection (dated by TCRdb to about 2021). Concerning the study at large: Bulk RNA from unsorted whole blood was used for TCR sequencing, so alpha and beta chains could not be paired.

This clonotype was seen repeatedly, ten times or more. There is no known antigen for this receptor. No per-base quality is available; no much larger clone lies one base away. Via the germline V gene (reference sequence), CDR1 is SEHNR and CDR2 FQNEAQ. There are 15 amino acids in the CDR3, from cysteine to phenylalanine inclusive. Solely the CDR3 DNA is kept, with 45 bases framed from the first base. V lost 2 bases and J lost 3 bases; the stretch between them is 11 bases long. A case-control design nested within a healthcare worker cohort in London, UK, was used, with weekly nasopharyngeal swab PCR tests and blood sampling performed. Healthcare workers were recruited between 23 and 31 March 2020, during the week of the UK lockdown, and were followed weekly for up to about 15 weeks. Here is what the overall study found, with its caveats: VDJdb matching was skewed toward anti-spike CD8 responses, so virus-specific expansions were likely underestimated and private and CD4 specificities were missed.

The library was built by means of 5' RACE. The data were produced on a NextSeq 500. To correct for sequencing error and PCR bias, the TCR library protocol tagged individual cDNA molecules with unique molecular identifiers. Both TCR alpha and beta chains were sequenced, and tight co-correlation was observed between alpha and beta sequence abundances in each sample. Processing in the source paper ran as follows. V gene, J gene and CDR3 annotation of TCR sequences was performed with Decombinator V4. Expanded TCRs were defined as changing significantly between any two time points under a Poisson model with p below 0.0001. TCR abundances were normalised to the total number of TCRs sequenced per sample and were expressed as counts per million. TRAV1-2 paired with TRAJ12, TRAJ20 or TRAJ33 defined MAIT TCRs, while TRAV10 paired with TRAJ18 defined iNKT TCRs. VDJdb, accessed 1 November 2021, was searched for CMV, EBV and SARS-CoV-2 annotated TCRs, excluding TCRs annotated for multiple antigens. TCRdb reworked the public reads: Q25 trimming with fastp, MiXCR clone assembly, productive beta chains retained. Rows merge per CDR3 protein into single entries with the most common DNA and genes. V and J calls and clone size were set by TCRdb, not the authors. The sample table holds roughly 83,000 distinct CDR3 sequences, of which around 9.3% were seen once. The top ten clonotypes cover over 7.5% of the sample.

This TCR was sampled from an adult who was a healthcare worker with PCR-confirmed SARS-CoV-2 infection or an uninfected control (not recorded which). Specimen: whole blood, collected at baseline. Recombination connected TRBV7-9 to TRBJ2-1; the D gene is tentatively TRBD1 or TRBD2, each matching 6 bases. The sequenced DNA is TGTGCCAGCAGCTTAAGGGGGGTGTTCTACAATGAGCAGTTCTTC. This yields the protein CASSLRGVFYNEQFF.